The 14 T cell receptor beta chains listed next were all sequenced from one sample in a study of blood T cell repertoires in COVID-19. Using immunoSEQ multiplex PCR, the repertoire was profiled, and TCRdb retains in-frame clones only, with some absent. The data contain around 100,000 clones, more than 80% of them singletons. The sequenced material came from peripheral blood. Source of these receptors: a woman aged 55-69 years with COVID-19, enrolled during active disease.

The chain has TRBV15 and TRBJ2-7; 9 bases match TRBD1. CDR1 and CDR2 from the germline V gene are LNHNV and YYDKDF (reference sequence). Losses at the gene ends were 5 bases for V and 2 bases for J; bases not matched to a gene: 10. CDR3 length: 16 amino acids. CDR3 region: CATSGGDRGGPYEQYF. As DNA, the CDR3 is TGTGCCACCAGCGGGGGAGACAGGGGGGGCCCCTACGAGCAGTACTTC.

V and J are TRBV7-9 and TRBJ1-1, with 8 bases fitting TRBD1. With 5 bases clipped from V and 2 bases from J, the junction kept 10 bases outside the gene matches. The CDR3 has 16 amino acids. Looked up from germline, CDR1 is SEHNR and CDR2 is FQNEAQ (reference sequence). The CDR3 coding sequence is TGTGCCAGCAGCCCGGACAGGGCAGCCTCAAACACTGAAGCTTTCTTT. It is translated as CASSPDRAASNTEAFF.

The V and J genes are TRBV5-8 and TRBJ2-1; TRBD2 aligns across 8 bases. Germline CDR1 and CDR2: SGHTS and YDEGEE. The CDR3 runs 16 residues. Trimming took 0 bases from V and 4 from J; bases not matched to a gene: 6. For the CDR3, the DNA is TGTGCCAGCAGCTTGGCCGGGCTAGCGGGTTACAATGAGCAGTTCTTC. Residues: CASSLAGLAGYNEQFF. The full variable domain, rest sourced from reference TRBV5-8 and TRBJ2-1, is EAGVTQSPTHLIKTRGQQATLRCSPISGHTSVYWYQQALGLGLQFLLWYDEGEERNRGNFPPRFSGRQFPNYSSELNVNALELEDSALYLCASSLAGLAGYNEQFFGPGTRLTVL.

To note about this clone: At one boundary the junction diverges from the germline segment, which might be a read error. This rearrangement joins TRBV7-7 to TRBJ1-3, with 7 bases fitting TRBD1. CDR3 size: 13 residues. Per germline, CDR1 SSHAT and CDR2 FNYEAQ (reference sequence). CDR3 in amino acids: CASSQGAGNTIYF. CDR3 in DNA: TGTGCTAGCAGCCAGGGGGCTGGAAACACCATATATTTT.

The gene calls are TRBV7-6 and TRBJ1-4; 7 nucleotides agree with TRBD1. Losses at the gene ends were 6 bases for V and 3 bases for J; bases not matched to a gene: 4. In germline, CDR1 is SGHVS, CDR2 FNYEAQ. The CDR3 extends over 14 amino acids. CDR3: CASRGDRPNEKLFF. DNA of the CDR3: TGTGCCAGCAGGGGGGACAGACCTAATGAAAAACTGTTTTTT.

The chain links TRBV5-6 to TRBJ2-7, with 9 positions matching TRBD2. Germline CDR1 SGHDT, CDR2 YYEEEE. V lost 1 base to trimming and J lost 2 bases; unmatched junction nucleotides: 4. The CDR3 runs 15 residues. For the CDR3, the DNA is TGTGCCAGCAGCTTGATGGGACTAGCTACCTACGAGCAGTACTTC. As protein: CASSLMGLATYEQYF.

V gene TRBV30 combines with J gene TRBJ1-2; no firm D call. This CDR3 is 12 amino acids long. CDR1 is GTSNPN, CDR2 SVGIG, per germline (reference sequence). V was trimmed by 5 bases and J by 3 bases, leaving 10 bases between them. CDR3 protein: CAWGQVYYGYTF. The CDR3 region has the DNA TGTGCCTGGGGGCAGGTATACTATGGCTACACCTTC.

This clone turned up a few times. V and J are TRBV10-1 and TRBJ2-2; 7 positions match TRBD1. The V and J ends lost 3 bases and 7 bases, in that order; junction bases with no gene match: 14. Germline V gene sequence: CDR1 WNHNN, CDR2 SYGVQD (reference sequence). The CDR3 loop spans 17 amino acids. CDR3 in DNA: TGCGCCAGCAGTGAAAGTTCCAGGGGGTTAGCCGGCGGGGAGCTGTTTTTT. Encoded protein: CASSESSRGLAGGELFF.

This clone was recorded only once. The V gene is TRBV5-1, the J gene TRBJ2-4, with D maybe TRBD2 (6 bases). Looked up from germline, CDR1 is SGHRS and CDR2 is YFSETQ. V was trimmed by 4 bases and J by 9 bases, leaving 14 bases between them. The CDR3 extends over 13 amino acids. This chain's CDR3 is CASSPTEAGIQYF. CDR3 bases: TGCGCCAGCAGCCCTACCGAAGCGGGCATTCAGTACTTC.

The J gene is TRBJ2-7, the V gene TRBV7-9; 7 bases fit TRBD1. This CDR3 contains 14 residues. Looked up from germline, CDR1 is SEHNR and CDR2 is FQNEAQ (reference sequence). Losses at the gene ends were 5 bases for V and 4 bases for J; bases not matched to a gene: 8. The CDR3 bases are TGTGCCAGCAGCCTGCGACAGGGTGTATACGAGCAGTACTTC. Its protein product is CASSLRQGVYEQYF.

There are a few counts of this clone. The chain couples TRBV25-1 to TRBJ1-1; TRBD1 might be the D (6 bases). CDR3 length: 16 residues. V was cut by 3 bases and J by 4 bases, with 18 bases left in between. Per germline, CDR1 MGHDK and CDR2 SYGVNS. CDR3 nucleotide sequence: TGTGCCAGCAGTGATGTCAGAGACAGGTTGAGCACTGAAGCTTTCTTT. This gives the protein CASSDVRDRLSTEAFF.

The chain employs TRBV7-9 and TRBJ2-1, with D perhaps matching TRBD2 (5 bases). The CDR3 sequence is 13 residues long. The germline V and J ends were trimmed by 7 bases and 3 bases, with 10 bases remaining between them. From germline, CDR1 is SEHNR and CDR2 FQNEAQ (reference sequence). The CDR3 spells CASIDGDYNEQFF. In nucleotides, the CDR3 is TGTGCCAGCATCGACGGGGACTACAATGAGCAGTTCTTC. The variable domain in full, with the rest retrieved from reference TRBV7-9 and TRBJ2-1, is DTGVSQNPRHKITKRGQNVTFRCDPISEHNRLYWYRQTLGQGPEFLTYFQNEAQLEKSRLLSDRFSAERPKGSFSTLEIQRTEQGDSAMYLCASIDGDYNEQFFGPGTRLTVL.

V gene TRBV5-8 combines with J gene TRBJ2-2; 12 bases align to TRBD1. The CDR3 loop spans 15 amino acids. V was clipped by 4 bases and J by 7 bases; unmatched bases: 5. Germline lookup yields CDR1 SGHTS and CDR2 YDEGEE. The CDR3 spells CASSTGTGGFGELFF. CDR3 in DNA: TGTGCCAGCAGCACCGGGACAGGGGGCTTCGGGGAGCTGTTTTTT. Supplemented by reference TRBV5-8 and TRBJ2-2, the full variable domain reads EAGVTQSPTHLIKTRGQQATLRCSPISGHTSVYWYQQALGLGLQFLLWYDEGEERNRGNFPPRFSGRQFPNYSSELNVNALELEDSALYLCASSTGTGGFGELFFGEGSRLTVL.

The rearrangement joins TRBV29-1 to TRBJ2-1; D possibly corresponds to TRBD2 (7 bases). The CDR3 runs 15 residues. Germline values: CDR1 SQVTM, CDR2 ANQGSEA. The V end was cut by 4 bases, the J end by 9 bases, with 22 bases between. CDR3 sequence (DNA): TGCAGCGTTGCCTTAGGGGGGGCGGAGGTTGGTGAGCAGTTCTTC. Amino acids: CSVALGGAEVGEQFF.